This T cell receptor beta chain was recorded in a study of T cells in Graves' hyperthyroidism and ophthalmopathy. Overall study results and limits: Through a model of 13 V-J features, ophthalmopathy was separated from stable hyperthyroidism.

Amplification targeted TCR beta CDR3 regions from RNA transcripts. Carried out on the TCR CDR3, a first-round RT-PCR used the HTBI primer set. TCRdb processed the multiplex PCR reads anew with MiXCR; each CDR3 protein has one entry. This sample has approximately 610,000 distinct CDR3 sequences; over 15% occur once, and the top ten carry 18%. This clonotype was detected a few times. The antigen remains unidentified. CDR1 is LGHDT and CDR2 is YNNKEL in the germline V gene (reference sequence). Deletions cut 4 bases from V and 6 bases from J, with 9 bases between. The CDR3 runs 12 residues. Uncontrolled infection, other autoimmune disease, pregnancy or lactation excluded patients. PBMCs stemmed from around 10 ml fresh peripheral blood.

The specimen was blood. The receptor comes from a woman younger than 30 with Graves' hyperthyroidism. The V gene is TRBV3-1, the J gene TRBJ1-2, with D tentatively TRBD1 (5 bases). DNA for the CDR3: TGTGCCAGCAGCCGGGGCGGGGATGGCTACACCTTC. Translating gives CASSRGGDGYTF.